The clone carrying this T cell receptor beta chain was observed a few times. As yet, its antigen is unknown. The CDR3 runs 17 residues. V dropped 0 bases and J dropped 4 bases, with 18 bases sitting between them. Germline V gene data show CDR1 as MGHRA and CDR2 as YSYEKL. This specimen belongs to a study of memory CD4+ T cells and cytomegalovirus serostatus. For the study at large: Of the healthy Belgian adults, several were CMV seropositive and 24 seronegative.

The assay was immunoSEQ multiplex PCR, and TCRdb's table has in-frame clones only and misses some. The sample includes tens of thousands of clones, less than 80% seen only once; the top ten take less than 1.2%. General study points: About two fifths of the roughly 160 known CMV-associated TCRbeta sequences appeared in CD4+ memory.

Single viable CD3+CD4+CD8-CD45RO+ cells were sorted as the memory CD4+ T cells. Total CD4+ T cells were enriched by CD4 positive selection. The sequencing input was memory CD4+ T cells from blood. This TCR came from an adult in good health and CMV-seronegative. The chain links TRBV4-1 to TRBJ1-2; D unclear. The CDR3 region has the DNA TGCGCCAGCAGCCAAGAGAACAGACCGACCCACCCCTATGGCTACACCTTC. Protein product: CASSQENRPTHPYGYTF.